The 23 T cell receptor beta chains reported below all come from one sample, sequenced in a study of shared clonotypes between healthy human individuals. Sequencing was performed with immunoSEQ multiplex PCR; in TCRdb, only in-frame clones are kept and a portion is missing. In the table there are over a million clones, approximately 98.5% of which are singletons. The material sequenced was naive CD4+ T cells sorted from blood. This sample's subset: CD45RA+ positively selected. Source of these receptors: a man aged 25 to 40 in good health.

About this clone itself: At the DNA level, this CDR3 is encoded by other sequences in the same sample as well. This chain joins TRBV29-1 and TRBJ1-1; TRBD1 agrees at 9 bases. The junction had 5 bases not matched to a gene; V was cut back by 6 bases and J by 0 bases. This CDR3 spans 14 amino acids. Germline V lookup: CDR1 SQVTM, CDR2 ANQGSEA. CDR3 sequence (DNA): TGCAGCGTCGCCGGGACAGGGATGAACACTGAAGCTTTCTTT. Its translation is CSVAGTGMNTEAFF. Looking up the rest from reference TRBV29-1 and TRBJ1-1 gives the full variable domain: SAVISQKPSRDICQRGTSLTIQCQVDSQVTMMFWYRQQPGQSLTLIATANQGSEATYESGFVIDKFPISRPNLTFSTLTVSNMSPEDSSIYLCSVAGTGMNTEAFFGQGTRLTVV.

About this clone itself: The same CDR3 also results from other DNA sequences found in this sample. The rearrangement joins TRBV5-1 to TRBJ2-7, with D perhaps TRBD1 (6 bases). CDR3 length: 13 amino acids. Trimming left V 3 bases short and J 1 base short, with 8 bases between. In germline, CDR1 is SGHRS, CDR2 YFSETQ. CDR3: CASSSQGSYEQYF. The DNA for the CDR3 is TGCGCCAGCAGCTCCCAGGGGTCCTACGAGCAGTACTTC.

The chain combines TRBV7-8 with TRBJ2-2; no definite D call. The CDR3 extends over 11 amino acids. The germline V gene encodes CDR1 SGHVS and CDR2 FQNEAQ. Trimming took off 4 bases at V and 7 bases at J, with 4 bases between the two ends. In DNA, the CDR3 is TGTGCCAGCAGCTACATCGGGGAGCTGTTTTTT. Its translation: CASSYIGELFF. The full variable domain, completed using reference TRBV7-8 and TRBJ2-2, is GAGVSQSPRYKVAKRGQDVALRCDPISGHVSLFWYQQALGQGPEFLTYFQNEAQLDKSGLPSDRFFAERPEGSVSTLKIQRTQQEDSAVYLCASSYIGELFFGEGSRLTVL.

The CDR3 sequence: CASSNRPTLKGYTF. The DNA for the CDR3 is TGTGCCAGCAGTAACAGGCCAACCCTCAAAGGCTACACCTTC. The V and J genes are TRBV27 and TRBJ1-2, with D possibly being TRBD1 (5 bases). The CDR3 contains 14 residues. Germline CDR1 MNHEY, CDR2 SMNVEV (reference sequence). V was cut by 5 bases and J by 8 bases, with 18 bases left in between.

This chain connects TRBV5-1 to TRBJ2-3; D ambiguous. Trimming pared 4 bases from V and 2 bases from J, leaving 8 bases between. This CDR3 region has 13 residues. The germline V gene encodes CDR1 SGHRS and CDR2 YFSETQ. The CDR3 DNA is TGCGCCAGCAGCCAAAGCTACACAGATACGCAGTATTTT. This encodes CASSQSYTDTQYF.

The rearrangement uses TRBV5-8 and TRBJ2-1; 12 bases map to TRBD1. CDR1 and CDR2 from the germline V gene are SGHTS and YDEGEE. The CDR3 totals 20 residues. The J segment lost 2 bases and the V segment lost 1 base, leaving 13 bases of the junction unmatched. The DNA of the CDR3 is TGTGCCAGCAGCTTGTCTCTGGGACAGGGGGCGACTTGGACCTACAATGAGCAGTTCTTC. It encodes CASSLSLGQGATWTYNEQFF.

The CDR3 region is CASSISQGQGSHEQYF. The CDR3 nucleotides read TGTGCCAGTAGTATCAGTCAAGGACAGGGGTCACACGAGCAGTACTTC. The genes are TRBV19 and TRBJ2-7; the match to TRBD1 covers 9 bases. V lost 3 bases and J lost 5; bases outside the gene matches: 11. The germline CDR1 and CDR2 sequences are LNHDA and SQIVND (reference sequence). There are 16 residues in the CDR3.

CDR3 sequence reads: CASSLTLPFRATNEKLFF. CDR3 coding DNA: TGTGCCAGCAGCTTAACACTCCCTTTTCGTGCAACTAATGAAAAACTGTTTTTT. The V call is TRBV7-9, the J call TRBJ1-4; D is unresolved. The CDR3 loop spans 18 amino acids. Germline V gene sequence: CDR1 SEHNR, CDR2 FQNEAQ (reference sequence). V lost 2 bases and J 0 bases, leaving 16 bases between the germline ends.

V usage is TRBV4-3 and J usage is TRBJ1-4, with TRBD1 matching 7 bases. The CDR3 consists of 13 residues. V shed 4 bases, J shed 10 bases, and the junction held 6 bases outside the gene matches. Looked up from germline, CDR1 is LGHNA and CDR2 is YSLEER. Here the CDR3 reads CASSRGTAGKLFF. The CDR3 DNA reads as TGCGCCAGCAGCCGGGGGACAGCCGGAAAACTGTTTTTT.

This chain joins TRBV4-1 and TRBJ2-7; 9 bases agree with TRBD2. The CDR3 consists of 19 residues. With 5 bases clipped from V and 3 bases from J, the junction kept 20 bases outside the gene matches. Germline loops: CDR1 MGHRA, CDR2 YSYEKL. The CDR3 bases are TGCGCCAGCAGCATTACCCTGACCCTAGCGGGGCGGCTCCTCTACGAGCAGTACTTC. This encodes CASSITLTLAGRLLYEQYF.

The J gene is TRBJ2-7, the V gene TRBV5-1; 7 bases are shared with TRBD1. This CDR3 is built from 14 residues. V lost 1 base and J lost 6; bases outside the gene matches: 7. The germline gives CDR1 SGHRS, CDR2 YFSETQ. In DNA form, the CDR3 reads TGCGCCAGCAGCTTGTTGACAGGGAAGGGCGAGCAGTACTTC. It translates to CASSLLTGKGEQYF.

The V and J genes are TRBV25-1 and TRBJ2-1, with 8 bases fitting TRBD1. Trimming at V came to 8 bases and at J to 0 bases, leaving 9 bases not matched to a gene. Per germline, CDR1 MGHDK and CDR2 SYGVNS. The CDR3 loop spans 16 amino acids. The CDR3 spells CASADHRGSSYNEQFF. CDR3 DNA: TGTGCCAGCGCAGATCACAGGGGGAGCTCCTACAATGAGCAGTTCTTC.

This chain uses TRBV29-1 with TRBJ2-5, with D unclear. The CDR3 consists of 12 residues. CDR1 and CDR2 (germline): SQVTM, ANQGSEA. V dropped 1 base and J dropped 2 bases, with 5 bases sitting between them. CDR3 in DNA: TGCAGCGTTGAAGCTCCACAAGAGACCCAGTACTTC. It encodes CSVEAPQETQYF.

The chain has TRBV6-1 and TRBJ2-3; 11 nucleotides agree with TRBD2. CDR3 length equals 14 residues. V shed 5 bases and J 4 bases; nucleotides not matched to a gene: 2. Germline values: CDR1 MNHNS, CDR2 SASEGT. The CDR3 sequence is CASSLAGGPDTQYF. The CDR3 DNA follows: TGTGCCAGCAGTTTAGCGGGAGGGCCAGATACGCAGTATTTT.

The chain links TRBV14 to TRBJ2-5; unclear D gene. The CDR3 spans 13 residues. The germline CDR1 and CDR2 sequences are SGHDN and FVKESK. V shed 0 bases and J shed 8 bases, with 10 bases lying between them. The CDR3, as DNA: TGTGCCAGCAGCCAAGAAGTCGGTGGAACCCAGTACTTC. It is translated as CASSQEVGGTQYF.

This chain uses TRBV5-4 with TRBJ1-2; possibly TRBD1 for D (5 bases). The V end lost 2 bases, the J end lost 3 bases, and 8 bases lay between the germline ends. There are 13 residues in the CDR3. Germline V CDR1 and CDR2: SGHNT, YYREEE (reference sequence). The CDR3 region is CASSFPRDYGYTF. Here the CDR3 DNA reads TGTGCCAGCAGCTTCCCCAGGGACTATGGCTACACCTTC.

The chain recombines TRBV30 with TRBJ2-7; D is unclear. Germline V gene data show CDR1 as GTSNPN and CDR2 as SVGIG (reference sequence). The V end lost 0 bases, the J end lost 7 bases, and 10 bases lay between the germline ends. The CDR3 is made up of 12 amino acids. CDR3 region: CAWSVRQAEQYF. The CDR3 nucleotides are TGTGCCTGGAGTGTACGACAAGCGGAGCAGTACTTC. The entire variable domain, with the rest obtained from reference TRBV30 and TRBJ2-7, is as follows: SQTIHQWPATLVQPVGSPLSLECTVEGTSNPNLYWYRQAAGRGLQLLFYSVGIGQISSEVPQNLSASRPQDRQFILSSKKLLLSDSGFYLCAWSVRQAEQYFGPGTRLTVT.

Concerning this clone: Other DNA sequences within the sample encode an identical CDR3. The chain carries TRBV9 and TRBJ1-1; D uncertain. The CDR3 extends over 13 amino acids. Germline V lookup: CDR1 SGDLS, CDR2 YYNGEE. Between the trimmed V and J ends, which lost 0 bases and 3 bases, there was a span of 6 bases. The CDR3: CASSVDGYTEAFF. The DNA for the CDR3 is TGTGCCAGCAGCGTAGACGGGTACACTGAAGCTTTCTTT.

Of note for this clone: The identical CDR3 is also encoded by other nucleotide sequences in the sample. In DNA form, the CDR3 reads TGCGCCAGTTCCAGGGATCCCTACGAGCAGTACTTC. Protein sequence: CASSRDPYEQYF. V usage is TRBV10-1 and J usage is TRBJ2-7, with D possibly TRBD1 on 5 matching bases. The CDR3 is 12 residues long. Trimming took off 9 bases at V and 2 bases at J, with 11 bases between the two ends. CDR1 and CDR2 (germline): WNHNN, SYGVQD (reference sequence).

This CDR3 is CASSLGAVSRGQPQHF. DNA for the CDR3: TGTGCCAGCAGCTTAGGGGCAGTTAGCCGGGGTCAGCCCCAGCATTTT. This chain uses TRBV7-9 with TRBJ1-5; D remains unclear. The CDR3 is 16 amino acids. V shed 1 base and J shed 6 bases, with 16 bases lying between them. Germline V lookup: CDR1 SEHNR, CDR2 FQNEAQ (reference sequence).

The gene calls are TRBV7-3 and TRBJ1-1; TRBD1 aligns across 7 bases. Germline V gene lookup returns CDR1 SGHTA and CDR2 FQGTGA. The junction had 10 bases not matched to a gene; V was cut back by 5 bases and J by 10 bases. There are 13 residues in the CDR3. Here the CDR3 reads CASSPGTARRAFF. The CDR3 bases are TGTGCCAGCAGCCCAGGGACAGCCAGAAGAGCTTTCTTT.

J is TRBJ2-1 and V is TRBV5-1; D uncertain. Germline CDR1 is SGHRS and CDR2 is YFSETQ. The germline V and J ends were trimmed by 0 bases and 5 bases, with 6 bases remaining between them. This CDR3 has 13 residues. The CDR3 nucleotides are TGCGCCAGCAGCTTGGCCTTGGACAATGAGCAGTTCTTC. Translation: CASSLALDNEQFF.

This clone was recorded only once. The chain combines TRBV29-1 with TRBJ2-7, with 8 positions matching TRBD1. V lost 7 bases to trimming and J lost 9 bases; unmatched junction nucleotides: 11. This CDR3 contains 12 residues. Germline assignment: CDR1 SQVTM and CDR2 ANQGSEA. Written as DNA, the CDR3 is TGCAGCGGAACCGTCCAGGGGGCACGGCAGTACTTC. Translation gives CSGTVQGARQYF.